This T cell receptor beta chain appears in the sequencing data of a study of blood T cell repertoires in COVID-19. On the study more broadly: COVID-19 samples from acute and convalescent phases originated in the United States, Italy and Spain.

Germline V gene lookup returns CDR1 GTSNPN and CDR2 SVGIG (reference sequence). The CDR3 contains 13 residues. With 0 bases removed from V and 8 bases from J, the gap between germline ends came to 13 bases. In the source study's methods: How many nucleated cells were present was estimated from reference gene primer amplification. Generated by immunoSEQ multiplex PCR, the TCRdb table keeps only in-frame clones and is missing some. Clone size and V and J calls were adopted from that table, with D and trimming inferred from the DNA. The profile shows over 350,000 clones, 80% to 90% of them singletons. This clone has a handful of counts.

Specimen: peripheral blood. The rearrangement joins TRBV30 to TRBJ1-2; D may be TRBD1 (6 bases). The receptor's source is a woman aged 25-40 years with active or convalescent COVID-19. The CDR3 loop reads CAWSVTGQQGYTF. The CDR3 region has the DNA TGTGCCTGGAGTGTTACAGGGCAACAAGGCTACACCTTC.